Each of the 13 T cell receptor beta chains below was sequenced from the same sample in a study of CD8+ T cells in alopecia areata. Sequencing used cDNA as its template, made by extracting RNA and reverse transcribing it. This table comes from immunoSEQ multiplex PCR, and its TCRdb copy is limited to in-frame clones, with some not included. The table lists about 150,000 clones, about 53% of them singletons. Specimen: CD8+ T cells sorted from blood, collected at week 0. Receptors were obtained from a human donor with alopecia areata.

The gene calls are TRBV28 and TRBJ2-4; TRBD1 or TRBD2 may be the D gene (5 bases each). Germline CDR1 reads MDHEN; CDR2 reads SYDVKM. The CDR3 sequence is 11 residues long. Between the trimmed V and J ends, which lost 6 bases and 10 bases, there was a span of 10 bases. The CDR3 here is CASSDEGIQYF. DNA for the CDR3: TGTGCCAGCAGCGATGAGGGGATTCAGTACTTC.

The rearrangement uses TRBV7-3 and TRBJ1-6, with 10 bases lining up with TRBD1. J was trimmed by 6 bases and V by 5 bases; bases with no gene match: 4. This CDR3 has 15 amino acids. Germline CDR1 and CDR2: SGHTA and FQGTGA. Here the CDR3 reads CASSPGQGGNSPLHF. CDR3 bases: TGTGCCAGCAGCCCAGGACAGGGGGGTAATTCACCCCTCCACTTT.

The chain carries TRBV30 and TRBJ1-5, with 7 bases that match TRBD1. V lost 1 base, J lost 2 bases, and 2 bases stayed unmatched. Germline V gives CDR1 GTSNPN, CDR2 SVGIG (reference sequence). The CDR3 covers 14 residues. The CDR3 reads CAWSGGQRNQPQHF. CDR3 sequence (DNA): TGTGCCTGGAGTGGGGGACAGCGCAATCAGCCCCAGCATTTT.

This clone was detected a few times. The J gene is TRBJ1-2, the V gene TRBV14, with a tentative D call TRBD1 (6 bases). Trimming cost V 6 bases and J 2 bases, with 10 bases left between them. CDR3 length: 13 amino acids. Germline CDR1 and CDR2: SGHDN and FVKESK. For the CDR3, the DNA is TGTGCCAGCAGGCCGCAGGGGAACTATGGCTACACCTTC. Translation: CASRPQGNYGYTF.

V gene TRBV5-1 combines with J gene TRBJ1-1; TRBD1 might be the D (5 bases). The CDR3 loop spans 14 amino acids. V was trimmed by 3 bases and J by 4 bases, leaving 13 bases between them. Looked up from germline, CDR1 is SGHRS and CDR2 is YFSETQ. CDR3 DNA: TGCGCCAGCAGCTCCCGGGACGGGGTCACTGAAGCTTTCTTT. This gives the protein CASSSRDGVTEAFF.

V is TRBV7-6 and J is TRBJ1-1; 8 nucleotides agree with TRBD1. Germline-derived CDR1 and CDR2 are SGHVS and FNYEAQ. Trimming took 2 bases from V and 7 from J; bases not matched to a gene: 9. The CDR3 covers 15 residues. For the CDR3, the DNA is TGTGCCAGCAGCTTACAGGACAGGGAAGTCGATGAAGCTTTCTTT. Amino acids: CASSLQDREVDEAFF.

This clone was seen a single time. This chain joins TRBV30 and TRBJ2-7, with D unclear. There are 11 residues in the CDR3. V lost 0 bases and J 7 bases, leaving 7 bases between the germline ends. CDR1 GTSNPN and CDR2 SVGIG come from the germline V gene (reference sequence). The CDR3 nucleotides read TGTGCCTGGAGTGTATCGTGGGAGCAGTACTTC. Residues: CAWSVSWEQYF.

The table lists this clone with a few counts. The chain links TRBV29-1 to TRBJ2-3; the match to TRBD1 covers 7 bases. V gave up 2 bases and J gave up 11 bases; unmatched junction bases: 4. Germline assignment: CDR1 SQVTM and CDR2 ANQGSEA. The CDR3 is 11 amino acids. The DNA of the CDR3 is TGCAGCGTTGAACGGAACAGGGGGCAGTATTTT. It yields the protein CSVERNRGQYF.

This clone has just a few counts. In DNA, the CDR3 is TGTGCCAGTACCTCGCGGACAGAAGTTTTACTTCCTGGGGCCAACGTCCTGACTTTC. This encodes CASTSRTEVLLPGANVLTF. The V gene is TRBV19, the J gene TRBJ2-6; D is possibly TRBD1 (6 bases). CDR3 length equals 19 residues. The ends were cut back, 7 bases at V and 2 bases at J, with 24 bases in the middle. Germline values: CDR1 LNHDA, CDR2 SQIVND (reference sequence).

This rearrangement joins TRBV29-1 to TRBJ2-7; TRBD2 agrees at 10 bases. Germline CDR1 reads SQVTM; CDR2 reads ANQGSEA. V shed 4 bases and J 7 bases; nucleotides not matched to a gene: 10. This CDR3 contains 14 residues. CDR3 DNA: TGCAGCGTTGTTCTAGCGGGGGCCCCGTGGGAGCAGTACTTC. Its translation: CSVVLAGAPWEQYF.

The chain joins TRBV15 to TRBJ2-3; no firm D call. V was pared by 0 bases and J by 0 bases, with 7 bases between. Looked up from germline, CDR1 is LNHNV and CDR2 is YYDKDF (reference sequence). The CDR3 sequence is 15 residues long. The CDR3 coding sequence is TGTGCCACCAGCAGAGATCAAGCCAGCACAGATACGCAGTATTTT. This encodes CATSRDQASTDTQYF.

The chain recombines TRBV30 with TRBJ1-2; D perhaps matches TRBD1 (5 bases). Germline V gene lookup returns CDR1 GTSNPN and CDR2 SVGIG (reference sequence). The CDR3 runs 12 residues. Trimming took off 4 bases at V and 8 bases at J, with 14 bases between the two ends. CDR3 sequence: CAWNLPGRGYTF. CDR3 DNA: TGTGCCTGGAATCTCCCAGGGCGCGGCTACACCTTC.

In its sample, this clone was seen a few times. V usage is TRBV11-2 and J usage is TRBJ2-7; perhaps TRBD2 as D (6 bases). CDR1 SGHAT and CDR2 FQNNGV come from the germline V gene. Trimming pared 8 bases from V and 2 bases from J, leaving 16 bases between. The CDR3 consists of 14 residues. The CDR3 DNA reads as TGTGCCAGCGCATCGGGGACTCACACCTACGAGCAGTACTTC. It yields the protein CASASGTHTYEQYF.